Each of the 9 T cell receptor beta chains below was sequenced from the same sample in a study of cytomegalovirus exposure and HLA in healthy donors. Use of 60 Vbeta and 13 Jbeta primers characterized the PCR. The assay was immunoSEQ multiplex PCR, and TCRdb's table has in-frame clones only and misses some. The table lists some 70,000 clones, under 80% of them singletons. The sample was PBMCs. Every receptor here comes from a male donor in good health and CMV-seropositive.

The V call is TRBV4-2, the J call TRBJ1-4; possibly TRBD1 for D (6 bases). CDR1 and CDR2 from the germline V gene are LGHNA and YNFKEQ. V lost 0 bases and J lost 3, with 11 bases in between. CDR3 length: 16 amino acids. CDR3 sequence reads: CASSQDRQGPNEKLFF. The CDR3 coding sequence is TGTGCCAGCAGCCAAGACCGGCAGGGGCCTAATGAAAAACTGTTTTTT.

J is TRBJ1-1 and V is TRBV15; D is ambiguous. The ends were cut back, 0 bases at V and 7 bases at J, with 12 bases in the middle. This CDR3 region has 14 residues. The germline gives CDR1 LNHNV, CDR2 YYDKDF (reference sequence). The CDR3 nucleotides are TGTGCCACCAGCAGAGATTGGGCGGGGTTTGAAGCTTTCTTT. The encoded protein is CATSRDWAGFEAFF.

The chain joins TRBV9 to TRBJ2-1; 8 bases agree with TRBD1. CDR3 size: 14 residues. V lost 4 bases, J lost 8 bases, and 8 bases stayed unmatched. Germline assignment: CDR1 SGDLS and CDR2 YYNGEE. This CDR3 reads CASSPADRADEQFF. In DNA, the CDR3 is TGTGCCAGCAGCCCAGCGGACAGGGCTGATGAGCAGTTCTTC.

Of note for this clone: The junction does not match germline at one end; this may be a read error. This chain connects TRBV28 to TRBJ2-7; D is perhaps TRBD1 (6 bases). CDR1 MDHEN and CDR2 SYDVKM come from the germline V gene. This CDR3 is 15 amino acids long. The CDR3 loop reads CASSSYRVSSYGQYF. CDR3 in DNA: TGTGCCAGCAGCTCATACAGGGTTTCGTCCTACGGGCAGTACTTC.

This clone was detected a few times. CDR3 nucleotides: TGTGCCAGCAGTGAACTAGCGGGGGGGCTCGATGAGCAGTTCTTC. Protein: CASSELAGGLDEQFF. The chain carries TRBV6-1 and TRBJ2-1; 12 nucleotides agree with TRBD2. Trimming removed 2 bases from V and 8 bases from J; junction bases left unmatched: 4. The germline gives CDR1 MNHNS, CDR2 SASEGT. This CDR3 is built from 15 residues.

This chain joins TRBV2 and TRBJ2-1; TRBD1 matches 9 bases. J gave up 8 bases and V 5 bases, and 4 bases lay outside the gene matches. CDR1 SNHLY and CDR2 FYNNEI come from the germline V gene. This CDR3 has 13 residues. The CDR3 DNA sequence: TGTGCCAGCAGTCAACAGGGGGCAGATGAGCAGTTCTTC. Amino acid sequence: CASSQQGADEQFF. Complete variable domain (other parts from reference TRBV2 and TRBJ2-1): EPEVTQTPSHQVTQMGQEVILRCVPISNHLYFYWYRQILGQKVEFLVSFYNNEISEKSEIFDDQFSVERPDGSNFTLKIRSTKLEDSAMYFCASSQQGADEQFFGPGTRLTVL.

CDR3 DNA: TGTGCCAGCAGCTTAGAACCGGTTAAAAATGAGCAGTTCTTC. It specifies CASSLEPVKNEQFF. This chain links TRBV7-2 with TRBJ2-1, with D unclear. Trimming stripped 1 base from V and 7 bases from J, with 11 bases between. CDR1 and CDR2 (germline): SGHTA, FQGNSA. CDR3 size: 14 residues.

The rearrangement links TRBV5-1 to TRBJ2-4; maybe TRBD1 (6 bases). V was pared by 0 bases and J by 6 bases, with 22 bases between. This CDR3 contains 18 residues. Looked up from germline, CDR1 is SGHRS and CDR2 is YFSETQ. CDR3 sequence: CASSLDPAFWDMGNIQYF. The CDR3 DNA sequence: TGCGCCAGCAGCTTGGATCCCGCCTTCTGGGACATGGGAAACATTCAGTACTTC.

The chain carries TRBV6-1 and TRBJ2-5; 9 positions agree with TRBD2. J gave up 2 bases and V 3 bases, and 4 bases lay outside the gene matches. Germline CDR1 and CDR2: MNHNS and SASEGT. The CDR3 loop spans 15 amino acids. CDR3 DNA sequence: TGTGCCAGCAGTGATCTAGCGGGGTCACAAGAGACCCAGTACTTC. Translating it yields CASSDLAGSQETQYF.